This T cell receptor beta chain was observed in a study of blood T cell repertoires in COVID-19. Study summary: Acute and convalescent COVID-19 specimens originated in the United States, Italy and Spain. PBMCs, B-cell-depleted T cells, or T cells were the source of the cDNA or gDNA that made up the material.

While infection was still active, Seattle patients were enrolled and then followed longitudinally. In the original analysis: Reference gene primer amplification gave nucleated cell count estimates. Sequenced by immunoSEQ multiplex PCR; TCRdb stores in-frame clones only, minus some. D and trimming come from the DNA, and the V and J calls and clone size come from that table. Here the sample spans more than 150,000 clones, roughly 76% being singletons. This TCR derives from an elderly woman with COVID-19, enrolled during active disease. Sample: peripheral blood.

In DNA, the CDR3 is TGTGCCAGCAGTTTACCGTACCACCGGACAGGCAAGAAAAACATTCAGTACTTC. It codes for CASSLPYHRTGKKNIQYF. The chain employs TRBV28 and TRBJ2-4, with 7 bases that match TRBD1. This CDR3 has 18 residues. With 2 bases clipped from V and 4 bases from J, the junction kept 14 bases outside the gene matches. Germline CDR1 MDHEN, CDR2 SYDVKM.